This TCR beta chain was retrieved from a study of cytomegalovirus exposure and HLA in healthy donors. General observations from the study: A later analysis showed HLA-associated TCR beta chains outstripping equally common others in clonal expansion.

Germline-derived CDR1 and CDR2 are KGHSH and LQKENI. V was shortened by 6 bases and J by 2 bases, with 11 bases between the two germline ends. CDR3 length: 13 residues. This clone has just one count. Its antigen remains unidentified. Primers: 60 Vbeta forward and 13 Jbeta reverse. Assay used: immunoSEQ multiplex PCR; TCRdb lists only in-frame clones, some missing. The data hold around 180,000 clones, with about 88% observed a single time. V is TRBV18 and J is TRBJ2-7; perhaps TRBD2 as D (6 bases). Sequencing input: PBMCs. The sequence derives from a girl less than two years old in good health and CMV-seronegative. DNA of the CDR3: TGTGCCAGCTCTCGAGGAGGGGCCTACGAGCAGTACTTC. This gives the protein CASSRGGAYEQYF. Using reference TRBV18 and TRBJ2-7 for the parts outside the CDR3, the full variable domain is NAGVMQNPRHLVRRRGQEARLRCSPMKGHSHVYWYRQLPEEGLKFMVYLQKENIIDESGMPKERFSAEFPKEGPSILRIQQVVRGDSAAYFCASSRGGAYEQYFGPGTRLTVT.